The present T cell receptor beta chain was sequenced within a study of OX40 agonist ivuxolimab in advanced cancers. For the study in its entirety: The costimulatory receptor OX40 (CD134) was targeted by ivuxolimab, a fully human IgG2 agonistic monoclonal antibody. Intravenous ivuxolimab was administered to patients every 2 weeks at six dose levels: 0.01, 0.1, 0.3, 1.5, 3 and 10 mg/kg. Of the roughly 54 patients in dose escalation, about 20 had hepatocellular carcinoma, about 15 had melanoma, 9 had renal cell carcinoma and 9 had head and neck cancer. In the dose-escalation cohort, approximately 83% of patients were male, and the mean age was approximately 60 years with a range of roughly 23 to 79. Prior anti-PD-1, anti-PD-L1 or anti-CTLA-4 therapy was permitted, and checkpoint inhibitors had been received by 30% to 40% of dose-escalation patients. Partial responses were achieved by three dose-escalation patients, of whom one had hepatocellular carcinoma and two had cutaneous melanoma. The purpose of peripheral TCRbeta sequencing was to test whether ivuxolimab changed TCR sequence diversity and led to clonal T-cell expansion. The paper reports the monotherapy dose-escalation portion (N of about 47 patients) of the phase I ivuxolimab trial.

Patients with a history of autoimmune disease or receiving systemic immunosuppression were excluded from the trial. Peripheral blood for TCR sequencing was collected from all dose cohorts at baseline, on cycle 4 day 1, and on cycle 7 day 1. Samples were obtained from an open-label, multicenter, first-in-human phase I dose-escalation trial of ivuxolimab. Adults with locally advanced or metastatic melanoma, renal cell, hepatocellular, or head and neck squamous cell carcinoma were enrolled in the trial. CD4+ and CD8+ T cells were sorted separately from peripheral blood before TCR sequencing. Per the germline V gene, SGDLS is the CDR1 and YYNGEE is the CDR2. Trimming accounts for 0 bases at V and 5 bases at J, while the number of junction bases matched to no gene is 4. Spanning cysteine to phenylalanine, the CDR3 consists of 14 amino acids. Just the 42-base CDR3 DNA is kept, in frame starting at base 1.

For this clone: The antigen it binds to is not known. No much larger clone is present one base from it, and per-base qualities are unavailable.

To sequence the TCRbeta CDR3 region, genomic DNA was isolated from the sorted cells. The immunoSEQ Assay was used to sequence the TCRbeta CDR3 regions. TCRdb obtained this table from immuneACCESS and retained in-frame rearrangements with V and J assigned. These tables miss some clones; where compared with another copy, unresolved V genes account for less than half of the shortfall, and the remainder is unexplained. The sample data list about 70,000 clones, and roughly 90% of these were observed just once. 7.6% of the sample goes to the ten largest clones. Findings and caveats that apply to the study as a whole: The antigen specificity of the peripheral T cells that underwent clonal expansion was not determined. In the 0.1-3.0 mg/kg groups, partial responders were among the patients with the lowest normalized peripheral clonal expansion, particularly in CD8+ T cells. Low levels of normalized T-cell clonal expansion were also seen in some nonresponding patients. At doses of 0.1 to 3.0 mg/kg, clonal expansion of both CD4+ and CD8+ T cells in blood was seen between baseline and week 6. After ivuxolimab, more expanded clones were found on average in CD8+ T cells than in CD4+ T cells.

The clonotype originates from an adult with an advanced solid tumor such as melanoma, head and neck, liver or kidney cancer. The chain uses TRBV9 and TRBJ2-5; 7 of the junction bases match TRBD2. Material: CD4+ or CD8+ T cells sorted from blood, obtained in a trial of the OX40 agonist ivuxolimab. In nucleotide form, the sequence is TGTGCCAGCAGCGTAGCGGACGGGGGGGAGACCCAGTACTTC. Its protein product is CASSVADGGETQYF.